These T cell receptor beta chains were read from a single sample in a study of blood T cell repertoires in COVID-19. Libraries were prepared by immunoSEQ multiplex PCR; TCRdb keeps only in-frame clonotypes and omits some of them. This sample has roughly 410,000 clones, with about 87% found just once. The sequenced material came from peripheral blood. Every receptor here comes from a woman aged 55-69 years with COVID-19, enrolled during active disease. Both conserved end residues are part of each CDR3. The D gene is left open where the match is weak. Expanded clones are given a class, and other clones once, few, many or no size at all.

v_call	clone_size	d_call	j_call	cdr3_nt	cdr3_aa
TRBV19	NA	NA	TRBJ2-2	TGTGCCAGTAACAGTGATACCACCGGGGAGCTGTTTTTT	CASNSDTTGELFF
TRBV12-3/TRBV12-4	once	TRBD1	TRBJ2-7	TGTGCCAGCAGCCGTACAGGGGTAGGGGAGCAGTACTTC	CASSRTGVGEQYF
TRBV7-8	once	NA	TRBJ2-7	TGTGCCAGCAGCTTAGATGGGCAGTTGGGAAGGGGCCAGCAGTACTTC	CASSLDGQLGRGQQYF
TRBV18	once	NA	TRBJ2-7	TGTGCCAGCTCACCAGGACAGATCCTGACCTACGAGCAGTACTTC	CASSPGQILTYEQYF
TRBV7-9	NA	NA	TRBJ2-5	TGTGCCAGCAGCTTAGGAGGGAAAGAGACCCAGTACTTC	CASSLGGKETQYF
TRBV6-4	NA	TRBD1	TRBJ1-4	TGTGCCAGCAGTGACCCCGACAGGGAAGAAAAACTGTTTTTT	CASSDPDREEKLFF
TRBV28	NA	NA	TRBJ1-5	TGTGCCAGCAGTCCTCGGGAGGGCGCATTAAAGCAGCCCCAGCATTTT	CASSPREGALKQPQHF
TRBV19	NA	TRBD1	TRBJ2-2	TGTGCCAGTAACCTAGGGGGCGCCGGCACCGGGGAGCTGTTTTTT	CASNLGGAGTGELFF
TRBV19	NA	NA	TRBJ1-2	TGTGCCAGTAGTTCGGGGGGGGGCGATGGCTACACCTTC	CASSSGGGDGYTF
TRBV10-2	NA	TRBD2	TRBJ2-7	TGCGCCAGCAGTGGCGCACTAGCGCCCGACGCCTACGAGCAGTACTTC	CASSGALAPDAYEQYF
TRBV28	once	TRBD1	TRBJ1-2	TGTGCCAGCAGTCCCGAACAGGGGGCTGGCTACACCTTC	CASSPEQGAGYTF
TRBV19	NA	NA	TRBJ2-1	TGTGCCAGTAGTGTCAGTTACAATGAGCAGTTCTTC	CASSVSYNEQFF
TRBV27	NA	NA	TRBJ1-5	TGTGCCAGCAGTTTATCCGTCGTCAATCAGCCCCAGCATTTT	CASSLSVVNQPQHF
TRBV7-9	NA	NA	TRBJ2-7	TGTGCCAGCAGCTTAGGGCCCGGACAGAGCTACGAGCAGTACTTC	CASSLGPGQSYEQYF
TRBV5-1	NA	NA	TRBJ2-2	TGCGCCAGCAGCTTCGGACGGGGAGCGAACACCGGGGAGCTGTTTTTT	CASSFGRGANTGELFF
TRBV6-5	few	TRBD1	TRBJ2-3	TGTGCCAGCATTCTCGGGACAGGGATAACAGATACGCAGTATTTT	CASILGTGITDTQYF
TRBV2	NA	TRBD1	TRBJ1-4	TGTGCCACCATGACAGGGATCAGTGAAAAACTGTTTTTT	CATMTGISEKLFF
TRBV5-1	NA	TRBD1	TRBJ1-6	TGCGCCAGCAGCCGGACAGGGAATTCACCCCTCCACTTT	CASSRTGNSPLHF
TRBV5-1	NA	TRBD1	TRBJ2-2	TGCGCCAGCAGCCCTAATCCACAGGGGTCCGACACCGGGGAGCTGTTTTTT	CASSPNPQGSDTGELFF
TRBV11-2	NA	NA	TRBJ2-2	TGTGCCAGCAGCGTCACAAACACCGGGGAGCTGTTTTTT	CASSVTNTGELFF
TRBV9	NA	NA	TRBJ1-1	TGTGCCAGCAGCGTAACTTTGAACACTGAAGCTTTCTTT	CASSVTLNTEAFF
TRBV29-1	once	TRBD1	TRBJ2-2	TGCAGCGTCGGCAGGGGGCAAGCCGGGGAGCTGTTTTTT	CSVGRGQAGELFF
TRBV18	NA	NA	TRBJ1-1	TGTGCCAGCTCACCCGCTCCCGGACAGTTGAACACTGAAGCTTTCTTT	CASSPAPGQLNTEAFF
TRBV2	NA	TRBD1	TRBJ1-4	TGTGCCAGTGCTACAGGGGGAGAAAAACTGTTTTTT	CASATGGEKLFF
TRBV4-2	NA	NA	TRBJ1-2	TGTGCCAGCAGCCAAGATTCCTCGACATACGGGGTCCGTGGCTACACCTTC	CASSQDSSTYGVRGYTF
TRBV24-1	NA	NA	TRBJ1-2	TGTGCCACCAGTGACCACAGACAGGCGGAAGGCTACACCTTC	CATSDHRQAEGYTF
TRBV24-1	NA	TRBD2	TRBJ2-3	TGTGCCACCAGTGACCTGGGACTACATGAGGATACGCAGTATTTT	CATSDLGLHEDTQYF
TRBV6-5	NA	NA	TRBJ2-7	TGTGCCAGCAGTTCCATTATCCCCTCCAGGTCCTACGAGCAGTACTTC	CASSSIIPSRSYEQYF
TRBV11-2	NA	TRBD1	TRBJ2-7	TGTGCCAGCAGGGCATTTGACAGGGGGGGATCCTACGAGCAGTACTTC	CASRAFDRGGSYEQYF
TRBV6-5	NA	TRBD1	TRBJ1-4	TGTGCCAGCAGAGACAGGGGCGCTAATGAAAAACTGTTTTTT	CASRDRGANEKLFF
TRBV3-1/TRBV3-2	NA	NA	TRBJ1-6	TGTGCCAGCAGCCAAGCACAGTCAGGGGCTTCACCCCTCCACTTT	CASSQAQSGASPLHF
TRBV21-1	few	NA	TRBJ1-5	TGTGCCAAGACAGGACCTAGCAATCAGCCCCAGCATTTT	CAKTGPSNQPQHF
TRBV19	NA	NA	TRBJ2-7	TGTGCCAGTACCTCAGGGACACCGGGTAACTACGAGCAGTACTTC	CASTSGTPGNYEQYF
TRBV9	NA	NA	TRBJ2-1	TGTGCCAGCAGCGCGCGGGACTTCGGCGAGTCGGATGAGCAGTTCTTC	CASSARDFGESDEQFF
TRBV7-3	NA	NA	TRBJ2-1	TGTGCCAGCAGCTTAACGCTCCAGGCGGAGCAGTTCTTC	CASSLTLQAEQFF
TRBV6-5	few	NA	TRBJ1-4	TGTGCCAGCAGTTACCAAGCCTCTAATGAAAAACTGTTTTTT	CASSYQASNEKLFF
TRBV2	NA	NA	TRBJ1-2	TGTGCCAGCAGTGAAGTGTACAGGGCCTATGGCTACACCTTC	CASSEVYRAYGYTF
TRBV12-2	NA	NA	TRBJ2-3	TGTGCAAGTCGCTTAGAGAAGAGCTCACTAGCGACGTTCGATACGCAGTATTTT	CASRLEKSSLATFDTQYF
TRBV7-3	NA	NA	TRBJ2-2	TGTGCCAGCAGCTCAATGAACACCGGGGAGCTGTTTTTT	CASSSMNTGELFF
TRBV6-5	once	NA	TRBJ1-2	TGTGCCAGCAGTTACGGGTGGGGCCAGACCAACTATGGCTACACCTTC	CASSYGWGQTNYGYTF
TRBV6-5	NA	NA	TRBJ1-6	TGTGCCAGCAGTAGGACAGAAAGCAATAATTCACCCCTCCACTTT	CASSRTESNNSPLHF
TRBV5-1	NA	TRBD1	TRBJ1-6	TGCGCCAGCAGCGTGACAGGGTTGGGCAATTCACCCCTCCACTTT	CASSVTGLGNSPLHF
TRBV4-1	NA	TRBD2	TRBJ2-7	TGCGCCAGCGGGCCATCGGGGCGGGGGGCCTACGAGCAGTACTTC	CASGPSGRGAYEQYF
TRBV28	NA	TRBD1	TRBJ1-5	TGTGCCAGCAGGACAGGGGGGGGACAGCCCCAGCATTTT	CASRTGGGQPQHF
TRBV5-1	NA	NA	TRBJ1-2	TGCGCCAGCAGCTTGGACGCGACGGGAGGCTACACCTTC	CASSLDATGGYTF
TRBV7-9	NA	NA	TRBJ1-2	TGTGCCAGCAGCTTAGTGGTGAGAACTACTTCTAACTATGGCTACACCTTC	CASSLVVRTTSNYGYTF
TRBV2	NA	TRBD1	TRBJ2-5	TGTGCCAGCAGGCCGGGACAGGGAGGGGAGACCCAGTACTTC	CASRPGQGGETQYF
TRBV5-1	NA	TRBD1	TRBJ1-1	TGCGCCAGCAGCTCCCGATTGGACAGGGCCACTGAAGCTTTCTTT	CASSSRLDRATEAFF
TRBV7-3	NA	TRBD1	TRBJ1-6	TGTGCCAGCAGACGGGACAGGGCTTCACCCCTCCACTTT	CASRRDRASPLHF